Each of the 4 T cell receptor beta chains below was sequenced from the same sample in a study of blood T cell repertoires in COVID-19. Repertoires were generated with immunoSEQ multiplex PCR, while TCRdb's copy carries only in-frame clones and drops some. The data show about 65,000 clones, 85% to 95% seen once. Source material: peripheral blood. The receptors come from a man between 70 and 80 years old with active COVID-19.

In its sample, this clone was seen once. This rearrangement joins TRBV5-1 to TRBJ2-3; the match to TRBD1 covers 10 bases. Germline V gives CDR1 SGHRS, CDR2 YFSETQ. V dropped 4 bases and J dropped 3; count of bases not matched to a gene: 5. The CDR3 extends over 15 amino acids. The CDR3 nucleotides read TGCGCCAGCAGCGTAGACAGGGGGCGAACAGATACGCAGTATTTT. Encoded protein: CASSVDRGRTDTQYF.

The gene calls are TRBV19 and TRBJ2-5; maybe TRBD1 (5 bases). CDR1 and CDR2 (germline): LNHDA, SQIVND (reference sequence). With 1 base removed from V and 4 bases from J, the gap between germline ends came to 13 bases. The CDR3 has 15 amino acids. The CDR3 is CASSIGAGYPETQYF. Here the CDR3 DNA reads TGTGCCAGTAGTATAGGGGCAGGGTACCCAGAGACCCAGTACTTC.

The chain carries TRBV6-4 and TRBJ1-6, with D possibly matching TRBD1 (6 bases). Germline values: CDR1 MRHNA, CDR2 SNTAGT. The CDR3 covers 15 residues. V shed 3 bases and J shed 0 bases, with 6 bases lying between them. CDR3 bases: TGTGCCAGCAGTGAACAGGGCTCCTATAATTCACCCCTCCACTTT. Its protein product is CASSEQGSYNSPLHF.

This chain links TRBV28 with TRBJ2-1, with 11 nucleotides matching TRBD2. The CDR3 runs 16 residues. Trimming took 2 bases from V and 7 from J; bases not matched to a gene: 7. CDR1 and CDR2 from the germline V gene are MDHEN and SYDVKM. The CDR3 loop is CASSLDSSGGQNEQFF. In nucleotides, the CDR3 is TGTGCCAGCAGTTTAGACTCTAGCGGGGGGCAAAATGAGCAGTTCTTC.